These 17 T cell receptor beta chains originate from one sample sequenced in a study of T-cell reconstitution after alpha-beta-depleted transplantation in children. TCRbeta library construction was performed incorporating unique molecular identifiers. TCRdb redid the calling of the PCR reads with MiXCR, one entry per CDR3 protein. The repertoire consists of almost 250,000 distinct CDR3 sequences, with roughly 26% occurring once and the leading ten covering 2% to 3%. The material was PBMCs, obtained before TCRalphabeta/CD19-depleted stem cell transplant. Receptor source: a girl aged 2-10 years with Fanconi anemia, due to receive a stem cell transplant.

The sample holds many counts of this clonotype. The V gene is TRBV25-1, the J gene TRBJ1-1; 7 bases map to TRBD1. The germline V gene encodes CDR1 MGHDK and CDR2 SYGVNS. This CDR3 spans 13 amino acids. J gave up 6 bases and V 7 bases, and 8 bases lay outside the gene matches. The chain's CDR3 is CASTQQGMAEAFF. CDR3 coding DNA: TGTGCCAGCACTCAACAGGGGATGGCTGAAGCTTTCTTT. The full variable domain, with the rest looked up from reference TRBV25-1 and TRBJ1-1, is EADIYQTPRYLVIGTGKKITLECSQTMGHDKMYWYQQDPGMELHLIHYSYGVNSTEKGDLSSESTVSRIRTEHFPLTLESARPSHTSQYLCASTQQGMAEAFFGQGTRLTVV.

This clonotype has more than one count but fewer than ten. The chain uses TRBV12-3 or TRBV12-4 and TRBJ2-3, with TRBD2 matching 11 bases. The CDR3 covers 15 residues. The V segment lost 5 bases and the J segment 6 bases; nucleotides outside the gene matches: 7. In DNA form, the CDR3 reads TGTGCCAGCAGTCACCGTAGCGGGGGGGCTGATACGCAGTATTTT. Protein sequence: CASSHRSGGADTQYF.

This clonotype has only a few counts. As DNA, the CDR3 is TGTGCCATCAGTGAGTTCGACTATGGCTACACCTTC. Translated, it gives CAISEFDYGYTF. The gene calls are TRBV10-3 and TRBJ1-2; unclear D gene. The CDR3 contains 12 residues. The V end was cut by 1 base, the J end by 3 bases, with 3 bases between. Germline values: CDR1 ENHRY, CDR2 SYGVKD.

This clonotype was seen at least ten times. V gene TRBV5-6 combines with J gene TRBJ1-5; unclear D gene. Between the trimmed V and J ends, which lost 5 bases and 3 bases, there was a span of 9 bases. The germline gives CDR1 SGHDT, CDR2 YYEEEE. The length of the CDR3 is 13 residues. The CDR3 loop is CASSVGLNQPQHF. The DNA of the CDR3 is TGTGCCAGCAGTGTTGGACTCAATCAGCCCCAGCATTTT.

In its sample, this clonotype was seen a few times. The genes are TRBV20-1 and TRBJ2-2, with TRBD1 matching 10 bases. Trimming removed 1 base from V and 7 bases from J; junction bases left unmatched: 12. The CDR3 is 17 amino acids. The germline V gene has CDR1 DFQATT and CDR2 SNEGSKA (reference sequence). CDR3 in DNA: TGCAGTGCTAGAGCGCTACTTCCGGGACAGGGGCTCGGGGAGCTGTTTTTT. Amino acids: CSARALLPGQGLGELFF.

The table lists this clonotype with many counts. J is TRBJ1-2 and V is TRBV29-1; possible D gene TRBD1, 5 bases. With 3 bases removed from V and 7 bases from J, the gap between germline ends came to 9 bases. The germline CDR1 and CDR2 sequences are SQVTM and ANQGSEA. The CDR3 runs to 11 residues. CDR3 DNA sequence: TGCAGCGTTGATCCGCAGGGTGGCTACACCTTC. This gives the protein CSVDPQGGYTF. The variable domain in full, completed from reference TRBV29-1 and TRBJ1-2, reads SAVISQKPSRDICQRGTSLTIQCQVDSQVTMMFWYRQQPGQSLTLIATANQGSEATYESGFVIDKFPISRPNLTFSTLTVSNMSPEDSSIYLCSVDPQGGYTFGSGTRLTVV.

In this sample, this clonotype turned up many times. The genes are TRBV25-1 and TRBJ2-7; TRBD2 matches 7 bases. CDR3 length equals 14 residues. J lost 1 base, V lost 3 bases, and 3 bases had no gene match. From germline, CDR1 is MGHDK and CDR2 SYGVNS. The CDR3 DNA reads TGTGCCAGCAGTGACTTGGGACTATCCTACGAGCAGTACTTC. Translated: CASSDLGLSYEQYF.

The sample holds many counts of this clonotype. The chain links TRBV5-6 to TRBJ2-1; 11 bases are a match to TRBD2. There are 16 residues in the CDR3. Germline loops: CDR1 SGHDT, CDR2 YYEEEE. V lost 4 bases and J lost 3; bases outside the gene matches: 6. The CDR3 DNA follows: TGTGCCAGCAGCATGGGACTAGCGGAATTCTACAATGAGCAGTTCTTC. It encodes CASSMGLAEFYNEQFF. The full variable domain, in which reference TRBV5-6 and TRBJ2-1 provide the parts outside the CDR3, is DAGVTQSPTHLIKTRGQQVTLRCSPKSGHDTVSWYQQALGQGPQFIFQYYEEEERQRGNFPDRFSGHQFPNYSSELNVNALLLGDSALYLCASSMGLAEFYNEQFFGPGTRLTVL.

This clonotype was seen repeatedly, ten times or more. This rearrangement joins TRBV29-1 to TRBJ1-2; D might be TRBD1 (6 bases). This CDR3 spans 12 amino acids. The germline CDR1 and CDR2 sequences are SQVTM and ANQGSEA. V was shortened by 0 bases and J by 8 bases, with 10 bases between the two germline ends. CDR3 DNA: TGCAGCGTTGAAGATAACAGGGACGGCTACACCTTC. It specifies CSVEDNRDGYTF.

This clonotype was observed many times. The genes are TRBV12-3 or TRBV12-4 and TRBJ2-5, with 8 bases that match TRBD1. The V gene end was trimmed by 4 bases and the J gene end by 2 bases; junction bases not matched to a gene: 6. CDR3 length: 15 residues. The CDR3 bases are TGTGCCAGCAGTTCTCTGGACAGGGAACAAGAGACCCAGTACTTC. Amino acid sequence: CASSSLDREQETQYF.

The table lists this clonotype with many counts. The genes are TRBV24-1 and TRBJ2-4; D gene unclear. The CDR3 runs 13 residues. The germline gives CDR1 KGHDR, CDR2 SFDVKD. The V and J ends lost 0 bases and 9 bases respectively, with 8 bases between them. The CDR3 nucleotides read TGTGCCACCAGTGATTTGGACATCAGCATTCAGTACTTC. Amino acids: CATSDLDISIQYF.

The sample holds a few counts of this clonotype. V gene TRBV7-6 combines with J gene TRBJ2-7; tentative D call: TRBD1 (5 bases). The V and J ends lost 5 bases and 6 bases respectively, with 11 bases between them. The CDR3 consists of 12 residues. Germline CDR1 is SGHVS and CDR2 is FNYEAQ. The CDR3 sequence: CASSNLGAEQYF. The CDR3 nucleotides are TGTGCCAGCAGCAACCTAGGGGCCGAGCAGTACTTC. Looking up the rest from reference TRBV7-6 and TRBJ2-7 gives the full variable domain: GAGVSQSPRYKVTKRGQDVALRCDPISGHVSLYWYRQALGQGPEFLTYFNYEAQQDKSGLPNDRFSAERPEGSISTLTIQRTEQRDSAMYRCASSNLGAEQYFGPGTRLTVT.

This clonotype was detected many times. This chain links TRBV20-1 with TRBJ2-7; no clear D. This CDR3 has 14 amino acids. CDR1 is DFQATT and CDR2 is SNEGSKA in the germline V gene (reference sequence). Trimming took off 0 bases at V and 3 bases at J, with 12 bases between the two ends. CDR3 sequence (DNA): TGCAGTGCTAGAGATCTACAGATCAACTACGAGCAGTACTTC. This sequence encodes CSARDLQINYEQYF.

This clonotype was seen a few times. The CDR3 protein is CSVFSPTRGLFSYEQYF. CDR3 bases: TGCAGCGTCTTTTCACCAACTAGGGGGCTATTTTCATACGAGCAGTACTTC. J is TRBJ2-7 and V is TRBV29-1; TRBD1 matches 7 bases. J lost 4 bases, V lost 6 bases, and 21 bases had no gene match. CDR3 length: 17 amino acids. Germline V CDR1 and CDR2: SQVTM, ANQGSEA.

This clonotype was seen ten or more times. The chain has TRBV6-5 and TRBJ2-1; D not resolved. The CDR3 extends over 15 amino acids. Trimming shortened V by 3 bases and J by 4 bases, and 13 bases separated the two germline ends. Germline-derived CDR1 and CDR2 are MNHEY and SVGAGI. The CDR3 is CASSYTLDWYNEQFF. The CDR3 coding sequence is TGTGCCAGCAGTTATACGCTAGATTGGTACAATGAGCAGTTCTTC.

This clonotype was seen more than once but under ten times. CDR3 DNA: TGCAGCGTTGAAGACCCGACAGGGCAACAGCCCCAGCATTTT. It is translated as CSVEDPTGQQPQHF. This chain joins TRBV29-1 and TRBJ1-5; 7 bases are a match to TRBD1. Germline CDR1 reads SQVTM; CDR2 reads ANQGSEA. Unmatched junction bases numbered 6, after V lost 0 bases and J lost 7 bases. The CDR3 is 14 amino acids.

The sample holds a few counts of this clonotype. The V and J genes are TRBV29-1 and TRBJ2-7; 10 positions match TRBD2. The CDR3 covers 16 residues. V shed 0 bases, J shed 3 bases, and the junction held 8 bases outside the gene matches. Germline-derived CDR1 and CDR2 are SQVTM and ANQGSEA. This CDR3 is CSVEEGLAGVIYEQYF. CDR3 nucleotide sequence: TGCAGCGTTGAAGAGGGTCTAGCGGGAGTAATCTACGAGCAGTACTTC.